This T cell receptor beta chain was recovered during a study of shared clonotypes between healthy human individuals. Overall study results and limits: The study generally estimated greater richness for naive than memory subsets.

Into CD45RA+ naive and CD45RA-negative memory subsets, the CD4+ cells were split. With regard to this clone: Its antigen remains unknown.

Each PCR replicate from the sorted subsets contained 200 to 250 ng DNA, which is some 31,000 T cell genomes. Profiled with immunoSEQ multiplex PCR; TCRdb holds only in-frame clones, not every one. The sample records some 2,500,000 clones, 80% to 95% being singletons. From germline, CDR1 is SGHAT and CDR2 FQNNGV. Trimming cost V 9 bases and J 0 bases, with 15 bases left between them. The CDR3 covers 14 residues. The sequenced sample was naive CD4+ T cells from PBMCs. The sample's subset: CD45RA+ positively selected. The chain employs TRBV11-2 and TRBJ2-7; the D call may be TRBD1 or TRBD2 (6 bases each). The sequence came from a man between 18 and 29 years old in good health. Some clones in this sample may be carry-over from other donors' samples. In DNA form, the CDR3 reads TGTGCCAGTTGGGACGGGGGCGCCTCCTACGAGCAGTACTTC. Protein sequence: CASWDGGASYEQYF.